The 15 T cell receptor beta chains presented below share a single source sample, sequenced in a study of T-cell reconstitution after alpha-beta-depleted transplantation in children. Unique molecular identifiers were built into the TCRbeta library. TCRdb itself ran the PCR reads through MiXCR, one entry per CDR3 protein. Of some 300,000 distinct CDR3 sequences in the sample, roughly a tenth were seen once. Here the sequenced sample was PBMCs, taken before TCRalphabeta/CD19-depleted stem cell transplant. These receptors were collected from a boy less than two years old with acute myeloid leukemia, due to receive a stem cell transplant.

This chain uses TRBV4-3 with TRBJ2-4; D is unclear. The length of the CDR3 is 14 residues. The germline V and J ends were trimmed by 4 bases and 0 bases, with 7 bases remaining between them. Germline CDR1 is LGHNA and CDR2 is YSLEER. The CDR3: CASSPVVAKNIQYF. The CDR3 DNA reads as TGCGCCAGCAGCCCCGTGGTAGCCAAAAACATTCAGTACTTC.

The table lists this clonotype with many counts. The chain employs TRBV29-1 and TRBJ2-2, with D perhaps TRBD1 or TRBD2 (5 bases each). The V gene's germline CDR1 is SQVTM and CDR2 ANQGSEA. V was cut by 7 bases and J by 0 bases, with 15 bases left in between. The CDR3 totals 15 residues. Written as DNA, the CDR3 is TGCAGCGCCGTGGGGGTTAGCGCGAACACCGGGGAGCTGTTTTTT. This gives the protein CSAVGVSANTGELFF.

This clonotype came up many times. This chain connects TRBV24-1 to TRBJ2-5, with D maybe TRBD2 (6 bases). The CDR3 covers 15 residues. CDR1 KGHDR and CDR2 SFDVKD come from the germline V gene. Deletions cut 4 bases from V and 1 base from J, with 12 bases between. The CDR3 is CATSDPGRSQETQYF. For the CDR3, the DNA is TGTGCCACCAGTGACCCCGGGAGAAGCCAAGAGACCCAGTACTTC.

This clonotype was counted many times. This rearrangement joins TRBV24-1 to TRBJ2-3; D gene unclear. CDR3 length: 12 amino acids. The V end lost 3 bases, the J end lost 2 bases, and 2 bases lay between the germline ends. Germline V CDR1 and CDR2: KGHDR, SFDVKD. CDR3 residues: CATSDNTDTQYF. Written as DNA, the CDR3 is TGTGCCACCAGTGATAACACAGATACGCAGTATTTT.

This CDR3 is CASSQDYGGYNEQFF. CDR3 DNA sequence: TGTGCCAGCAGCCAGGACTACGGTGGGTACAATGAGCAGTTCTTC. J is TRBJ2-1 and V is TRBV3-1; weak D call: TRBD2 (6 bases). CDR3 length: 15 amino acids. V lost 3 bases and J lost 4, with 13 bases in between. Per germline, CDR1 LGHDT and CDR2 YNNKEL (reference sequence).

The chain links TRBV6-1 to TRBJ2-1; 9 nucleotides line up with TRBD2. The trim removed 6 bases at V and 0 bases at J, leaving 3 bases unmatched. The CDR3 is 15 amino acids. CDR1 is MNHNS and CDR2 is SASEGT in the germline V gene. This chain's CDR3 is CASRKTSGSYNEQFF. CDR3 coding DNA: TGTGCCAGCAGAAAGACTAGCGGCTCCTACAATGAGCAGTTCTTC.

In its sample, this clonotype was seen many times. This rearrangement joins TRBV20-1 to TRBJ2-7; tentatively, D is TRBD2 (6 bases). The CDR3 is 15 residues long. V lost 5 bases to trimming and J lost 0 bases, with 17 bases between them. Germline V gene sequence: CDR1 DFQATT, CDR2 SNEGSKA (reference sequence). The CDR3 region is CSADCRDCNSYEQYF. In nucleotides, the CDR3 is TGCAGTGCTGATTGTCGGGACTGCAACTCCTACGAGCAGTACTTC.

This clonotype showed up many times. At one end, the junction sequence differs from germline, possibly due to a read error. The chain combines TRBV27 with TRBJ2-7; 9 bases are shared with TRBD1. Germline CDR1 reads MNHEY; CDR2 reads SMNVEV (reference sequence). This CDR3 has 12 residues. This CDR3 reads CASSRRGQGLNF. The CDR3, as DNA: TGTGCCAGCAGTCGCCGGGGACAGGGCCTCAACTTC.

This clonotype has ten or more counts. The genes are TRBV7-2 and TRBJ2-3, with D possibly called TRBD1 or TRBD2 (6 bases each). The V gene's germline CDR1 is SGHTA and CDR2 FQGNSA. The CDR3 is made up of 13 amino acids. The V and J ends lost 8 bases and 4 bases respectively, with 13 bases between them. The CDR3, as DNA: TGTGCCAGCGGGTGGGGGGCACCAGATACGCAGTATTTT. As protein: CASGWGAPDTQYF.

This clonotype was seen a handful of times. J is TRBJ2-7 and V is TRBV18, with D maybe TRBD2 (5 bases). V dropped 5 bases and J dropped 0 bases, with 11 bases sitting between them. There are 14 residues in the CDR3. Per germline, CDR1 KGHSH and CDR2 LQKENI. DNA of the CDR3: TGTGCCAGCTCATTTACCGGGGTCTCCTACGAGCAGTACTTC. Amino acid sequence: CASSFTGVSYEQYF.

In its sample, this clonotype was seen many times. The J gene is TRBJ2-1, the V gene TRBV27; 10 bases agree with TRBD2. J lost 3 bases, V lost 5 bases, and 4 bases had no gene match. CDR1 and CDR2 from the germline V gene are MNHEY and SMNVEV (reference sequence). The CDR3 loop spans 15 amino acids. The CDR3 loop reads CASSPQRGGYNEQFF. Written as DNA, the CDR3 is TGTGCCAGCAGTCCTCAGCGGGGGGGCTACAATGAGCAGTTCTTC.

This clonotype was found many times. The J gene is TRBJ2-3, the V gene TRBV5-1, with TRBD1 matching 9 bases. Germline lookup yields CDR1 SGHRS and CDR2 YFSETQ. The CDR3 has 21 amino acids. With 4 bases clipped from V and 0 bases from J, the junction kept 21 bases outside the gene matches. The CDR3 sequence: CASSPSARGQGGSASTDTQYF. CDR3 bases: TGCGCCAGCAGCCCGAGTGCCCGGGGACAGGGCGGGAGTGCTAGCACAGATACGCAGTATTTT.

This clonotype was counted ten times or more. The chain couples TRBV29-1 to TRBJ2-1; D unclear. CDR3 length equals 12 residues. Between the trimmed V and J ends, which lost 5 bases and 11 bases, there was a span of 16 bases. CDR1 and CDR2 from the germline V gene are SQVTM and ANQGSEA. CDR3 protein: CSVPKGSRQQFF. The CDR3 DNA is TGCAGCGTTCCCAAGGGCTCCCGACAGCAGTTCTTC.

The chain links TRBV20-1 to TRBJ1-2, with 7 bases matching TRBD1. Germline assignment: CDR1 DFQATT and CDR2 SNEGSKA (reference sequence). V lost 6 bases to trimming and J lost 3 bases; unmatched junction nucleotides: 4. There are 12 residues in the CDR3. The CDR3 spells CSAPRGDYGYTF. CDR3 DNA sequence: TGCAGTGCCCCCAGGGGGGACTATGGCTACACCTTC.

This clonotype has at least ten counts. CDR3 sequence (DNA): TGTGCCACCAGCAGAGCCGGACAGCCGAGAGAGCAGTACTTC. It specifies CATSRAGQPREQYF. The chain employs TRBV15 and TRBJ2-7, with a tentative D call TRBD1 (6 bases). The V end lost 1 base, the J end lost 7 bases, and 14 bases lay between the germline ends. The CDR3 has 14 amino acids. Germline V gene lookup returns CDR1 LNHNV and CDR2 YYDKDF (reference sequence).